This T cell receptor (beta chain) was sequenced in a study of OX40 agonist ivuxolimab in advanced cancers. Study details: Intravenous ivuxolimab at 0.01 to 10 mg/kg was given to patients every 2 weeks. Among those enrolled, mean age was roughly 55 years (range about 23 to 90) and roughly 84% were male.

On this clone: The antigen is unknown.

Libraries were prepared by immunoSEQ multiplex PCR; TCRdb keeps only in-frame clonotypes and omits some of them. Here the sample spans 45,000 to 65,000 clones, around nine tenths being singletons. Whole-study findings and limits: Some nonresponders also had low normalized T-cell clonal expansion. Clonal expansion was seen in CD4+ and CD8+ blood T cells by week 6 at 0.1 to 3.0 mg/kg.

In germline, CDR1 is SGHRS, CDR2 YFSETQ. The CDR3 is made up of 15 amino acids. Trimming pared 0 bases from V and 5 bases from J, leaving 12 bases between. The genes are TRBV5-1 and TRBJ2-1; no firm D call. The sequence derives from an adult with an advanced solid tumor such as melanoma, head and neck, liver or kidney cancer. The sequenced sample was CD4+ or CD8+ T cells sorted from blood, obtained in a trial of the OX40 agonist ivuxolimab. CDR3 protein: CASSLGIQVHNEQFF. In DNA form, the CDR3 reads TGCGCCAGCAGCTTGGGGATCCAAGTACACAATGAGCAGTTCTTC.